The 13 T cell receptor beta chains in this list originate from one sample, sequenced in a study of CD8 T cells in Susac syndrome. RNA, at about 0.5 to 1 ug, was reverse transcribed with random hexamers. Using its own MiXCR run on the immunoSEQ multiplex PCR reads, TCRdb lists one record per CDR3 protein. The data show some 70,000 distinct CDR3 sequences, approximately 96% seen once. Material for sequencing was CD8+ T cells from PBMCs. These receptors all come from a human donor with multiple sclerosis.

The chain couples TRBV13 to TRBJ2-5; D is unresolved. V lost 0 bases and J lost 3, with 8 bases in between. Germline V lookup: CDR1 PRHDT, CDR2 FYEKMQ (reference sequence). The CDR3 extends over 14 amino acids. The CDR3 sequence is CASSLGPREETQYF. The CDR3 DNA is TGTGCCAGCAGCTTAGGTCCCCGGGAAGAGACCCAGTACTTC.

The CDR3 DNA reads TGCAGCGTTGTTTCCCGCGGAAAACAATATGGCTACACCTTC. Translation gives CSVVSRGKQYGYTF. The chain links TRBV29-1 to TRBJ1-2; D uncertain. The CDR3 contains 14 residues. Trimming stripped 4 bases from V and 5 bases from J, with 17 bases between. Germline V CDR1 and CDR2: SQVTM, ANQGSEA.

The chain couples TRBV6-5 to TRBJ1-2, with D hard to call. This CDR3 comprises 13 residues. Deletions cut 0 bases from V and 5 bases from J, with 7 bases between. Germline CDR1 is MNHEY and CDR2 is SVGAGI. Here the CDR3 DNA reads TGTGCCAGCAGTTACTCGGCAATGTATGGCTACACCTTC. Translating gives CASSYSAMYGYTF.

As DNA, the CDR3 is TGTGCCAGCAGCGAGGGGCCTAAAGAGACCCAGTACTTC. This encodes CASSEGPKETQYF. The rearrangement links TRBV12-3 or TRBV12-4 to TRBJ2-5; either TRBD1 or TRBD2 may fit D (5 bases each). The CDR3 is 13 residues long. Trimming stripped 6 bases from V and 3 bases from J, with 11 bases between.

V usage is TRBV30 and J usage is TRBJ2-3, with TRBD1 identical over 7 bases. Looked up from germline, CDR1 is GTSNPN and CDR2 is SVGIG (reference sequence). V was pared by 5 bases and J by 1 base, with 6 bases of the junction left unmatched. CDR3 length: 14 amino acids. The CDR3 region is CAWERTGGTDTQYF. CDR3 nucleotide sequence: TGTGCCTGGGAGCGGACAGGAGGCACAGATACGCAGTATTTT.

The chain links TRBV29-1 to TRBJ1-2; weak D call: TRBD1 (5 bases). The CDR3 has 13 residues. Germline values: CDR1 SQVTM, CDR2 ANQGSEA. Trimming pared 7 bases from V and 3 bases from J, leaving 15 bases between. The CDR3 loop is CSAVNDRHYGYTF. For the CDR3, the DNA is TGCAGCGCAGTAAACGACAGACACTATGGCTACACCTTC.

This clonotype was found once. V is TRBV15 and J is TRBJ1-2; D possibly corresponds to TRBD1 (5 bases). Germline CDR1 and CDR2: LNHNV and YYDKDF (reference sequence). The CDR3 runs to 15 residues. V lost 5 bases to trimming and J lost 0 bases, with 13 bases between them. This CDR3 is CATSPVDSANYGYTF. Here the CDR3 DNA reads TGTGCCACCAGCCCGGTAGACAGCGCTAACTATGGCTACACCTTC.

This clonotype occurred a few times. This chain uses TRBV7-9 with TRBJ2-7, with 8 bases fitting TRBD1. Germline CDR1 SEHNR, CDR2 FQNEAQ (reference sequence). V lost 5 bases to trimming and J lost 1 base; unmatched junction nucleotides: 1. The CDR3 length is 13 residues. The CDR3 nucleotides are TGTGCCAGCAGCCAGGGGGCTTCCTACGAGCAGTACTTC. This sequence encodes CASSQGASYEQYF.

The CDR3 DNA follows: TGTGCCAGCAGTCCTGACAGGGTGCCCCACTTT. It yields the protein CASSPDRVPHF. The chain links TRBV28 to TRBJ1-6; TRBD1 aligns across 7 bases. V dropped 5 bases and J dropped 18; count of bases not matched to a gene: 7. CDR1 is MDHEN and CDR2 is SYDVKM in the germline V gene. The CDR3 spans 11 residues.

This chain uses TRBV5-1 with TRBJ2-7, with D unresolved. The germline V gene has CDR1 SGHRS and CDR2 YFSETQ. Trimming removed 6 bases from V and 0 bases from J, with 13 bases in between. The CDR3 runs 14 residues. In DNA, the CDR3 is TGCGCCAGCACCCTCTCCGACCCCTCCTACGAGCAGTACTTC. It translates to CASTLSDPSYEQYF.

In this sample, this clonotype turned up a few times. J is TRBJ2-3 and V is TRBV12-3 or TRBV12-4; no clear D. There are 11 residues in the CDR3. Trimming shortened V by 5 bases and J by 5 bases, and 5 bases separated the two germline ends. The CDR3 reads CASSPGDTQYF. In nucleotides, the CDR3 is TGTGCCAGCAGTCCTGGAGATACGCAGTATTTT.

The chain is built from TRBV5-1 and TRBJ2-7, with 10 bases fitting TRBD1. The V gene end was trimmed by 3 bases and the J gene end by 3 bases; junction bases not matched to a gene: 3. There are 14 residues in the CDR3. Germline V gene lookup returns CDR1 SGHRS and CDR2 YFSETQ. The CDR3 is CASSYGTGDYEQYF. Written as DNA, the CDR3 is TGCGCCAGCAGCTACGGGACAGGGGACTACGAGCAGTACTTC.

The chain employs TRBV30 and TRBJ1-2; the D gene is possibly TRBD1 (6 bases). The CDR3 runs 12 residues. V gave up 2 bases and J gave up 6 bases, with 10 bases separating them. Per germline, CDR1 GTSNPN and CDR2 SVGIG (reference sequence). Here the CDR3 reads CAWSPTGNGYTF. DNA of the CDR3: TGTGCCTGGAGTCCTACAGGGAATGGCTACACCTTC.